This T cell receptor beta chain was found in a study of T cell repertoires in cytomegalovirus infection. Background on the study: It can be stated that public TCR beta signatures indicated CMV infection as well as a matching HLA type. Study conclusions and caveats: HLA-C-restricted CMV-specific TCR beta clonotypes were dominant in the ex vivo response.

Many counts were recorded for this clonotype. Its target is unknown. TCRdb ran MiXCR on the reads and lists one entry per CDR3 protein. This table holds tens of thousands of distinct CDR3 sequences, 4% found once. The TCR was taken from a human donor in good health (CMV status not recorded). Some clones in this sample may be carry-over from other donors' samples. Sequencing used PBMCs.

The CDR3 sequence is CASSHGTSSFNEQFF. The CDR3, as DNA: TGTGCCAGCAGCCATGGGACTAGCTCTTTCAATGAGCAGTTCTTC. The rearrangement links TRBV7-2 to TRBJ2-1; 9 nucleotides line up with TRBD2. Trimming took 5 bases from V and 6 from J; bases not matched to a gene: 8. The CDR3 has 15 residues. Germline lookup yields CDR1 SGHTA and CDR2 FQGNSA.